Below, 2 T cell receptor beta chains from the same sample are listed, as sequenced in a study of blood T cell repertoires in COVID-19. The assay was immunoSEQ multiplex PCR, and TCRdb's table has in-frame clones only and misses some. The sample contains roughly 58,000 clones, 84% of which appear only once. The material sequenced was peripheral blood. The receptors derive from a man aged 65-85 years with active COVID-19.

The chain carries TRBV6-2 or TRBV6-3 and TRBJ2-7; possibly TRBD2 for D (5 bases). CDR3 length equals 13 residues. V lost 2 bases to trimming and J lost 4 bases, with 9 bases between them. CDR1 is MNHEY and CDR2 is SVGEGT in the germline V gene. This chain's CDR3 is CASSYAGIYEQYF. CDR3 nucleotide sequence: TGTGCCAGCAGTTACGCGGGTATATACGAGCAGTACTTC.

V is TRBV5-5 and J is TRBJ1-1, with 7 bases that match TRBD1. Per germline, CDR1 SGHKS and CDR2 YYEKEE (reference sequence). Trimming took 1 base from V and 4 from J; bases not matched to a gene: 4. The CDR3 runs to 14 residues. The CDR3 region is CASSLTAGGTEAFF. The CDR3 bases are TGTGCCAGCAGCTTGACGGCAGGGGGCACTGAAGCTTTCTTT.